This T cell receptor beta chain was retrieved from a study of T cells in Graves' hyperthyroidism and ophthalmopathy. RNA transcripts were the template for amplifying TCR beta CDR3 regions. Initially, a first-round RT-PCR of the TCR CDR3 employed the HTBI primer set. TCRdb redid the calling of the multiplex PCR reads with MiXCR, one entry per CDR3 protein. The repertoire includes about 680,000 distinct CDR3 sequences, approximately 36% of them detected once, and 30% to 40% sits in the top ten. Germline loops: CDR1 MDHEN, CDR2 SYDVKM. The length of the CDR3 is 11 residues. Trimming pared 3 bases from V and 6 bases from J, leaving 5 bases between.

The source is a woman aged 40-49 years with Graves' hyperthyroidism. The chain couples TRBV28 to TRBJ1-2; D unresolved. The sequenced sample was blood. The CDR3 DNA reads TGTGCCAGCAGTTTCGTGGATGGCTACACCTTC. This encodes CASSFVDGYTF.